This T cell receptor (beta chain) was identified in a study of early T cells in non-severe SARS-CoV-2 infection. Across the study: Chains from this unsorted whole-blood bulk RNA could not be paired. General observations from the study: Using VDJdb, the matching emphasized anti-spike CD8 responses while missing private and CD4 specificities.

This clonotype turned up a few times. Its antigen is as yet unknown. Individual cDNA molecules were tagged with unique molecular identifiers. TCRdb itself ran the 5' RACE reads through MiXCR, one entry per CDR3 protein. The sample holds 85,000 to 100,000 distinct CDR3 sequences, approximately 11% seen once. This clonotype was obtained from an adult who was a healthcare worker with PCR-confirmed SARS-CoV-2 infection or an uninfected control (not recorded which). Sequencing used whole blood, obtained at baseline.

CDR3 DNA sequence: TGTGCCAGCAGATTTGGGGCAACCTACGAGCAGTACTTC. It is translated as CASRFGATYEQYF. The V and J genes are TRBV27 and TRBJ2-7; a possible D gene is TRBD1 (5 bases). The V gene's germline CDR1 is MNHEY and CDR2 SMNVEV (reference sequence). The V end lost 6 bases, the J end lost 2 bases, and 11 bases lay between the germline ends. There are 13 residues in the CDR3.